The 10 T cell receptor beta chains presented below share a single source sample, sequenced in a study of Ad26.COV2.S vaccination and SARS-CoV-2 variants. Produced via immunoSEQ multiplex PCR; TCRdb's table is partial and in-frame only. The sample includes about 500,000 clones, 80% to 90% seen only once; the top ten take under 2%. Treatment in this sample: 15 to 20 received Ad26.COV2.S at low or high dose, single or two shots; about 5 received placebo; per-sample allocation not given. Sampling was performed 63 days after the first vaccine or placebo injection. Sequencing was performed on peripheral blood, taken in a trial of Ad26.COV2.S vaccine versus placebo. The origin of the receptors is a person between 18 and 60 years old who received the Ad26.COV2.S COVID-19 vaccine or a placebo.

In nucleotides, the CDR3 is TGTGCCAGCAGTTTTCCGGGACAGGGGGCGCTTGGCTACACCTTC. It codes for CASSFPGQGALGYTF. The chain couples TRBV6-2 or TRBV6-3 to TRBJ1-2, with 12 bases fitting TRBD1. The CDR3 runs to 15 residues. The J segment lost 7 bases and the V segment lost 4 bases, leaving 7 bases of the junction unmatched. Germline CDR1 and CDR2: MNHEY and SVGEGT.

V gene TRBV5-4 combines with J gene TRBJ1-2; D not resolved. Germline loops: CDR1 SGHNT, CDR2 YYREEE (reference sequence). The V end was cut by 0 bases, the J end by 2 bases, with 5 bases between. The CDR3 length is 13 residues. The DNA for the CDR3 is TGTGCCAGCAGCTTGGACGGAAACTATGGCTACACCTTC. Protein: CASSLDGNYGYTF.

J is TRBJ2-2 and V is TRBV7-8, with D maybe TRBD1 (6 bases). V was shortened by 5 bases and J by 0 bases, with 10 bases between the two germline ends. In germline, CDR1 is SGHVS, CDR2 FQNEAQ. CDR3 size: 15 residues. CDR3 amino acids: CASSPGAPNTGELFF. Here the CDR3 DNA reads TGTGCCAGCAGCCCAGGGGCGCCGAACACCGGGGAGCTGTTTTTT.

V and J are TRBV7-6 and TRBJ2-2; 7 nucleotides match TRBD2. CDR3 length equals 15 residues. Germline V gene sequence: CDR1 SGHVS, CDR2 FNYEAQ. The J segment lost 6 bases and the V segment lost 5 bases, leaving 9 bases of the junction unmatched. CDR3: CASSQTGTTAGELFF. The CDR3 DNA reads TGTGCCAGCAGCCAAACCGGGACTACAGCCGGGGAGCTGTTTTTT.

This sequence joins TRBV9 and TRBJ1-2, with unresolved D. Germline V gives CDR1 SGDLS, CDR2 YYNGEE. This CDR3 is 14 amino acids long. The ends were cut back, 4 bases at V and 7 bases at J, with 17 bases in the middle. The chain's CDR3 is CASSSHGSQVGYTF. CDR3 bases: TGTGCCAGCAGCTCCCATGGTAGTCAAGTTGGCTACACCTTC.

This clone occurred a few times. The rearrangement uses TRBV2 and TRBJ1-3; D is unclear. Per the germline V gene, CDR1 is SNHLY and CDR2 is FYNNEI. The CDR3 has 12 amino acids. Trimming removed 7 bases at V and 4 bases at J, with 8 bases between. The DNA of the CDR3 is TGTGCCAGCACCGGCGGAGGAAACACCATATATTTT. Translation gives CASTGGGNTIYF.

The chain's CDR3 is CASSQDEGSDRGNGNGYTF. CDR3 in DNA: TGCGCCAGCAGTCAAGACGAAGGCTCGGACAGGGGAAACGGTAATGGCTACACCTTC. The V and J genes are TRBV23-1 and TRBJ1-2; 9 nucleotides agree with TRBD1. TRBV23-1 is designated an ORF whose function remains uncertain. The CDR3 is made up of 19 amino acids. V lost 2 bases to trimming and J lost 6 bases; unmatched junction nucleotides: 19.

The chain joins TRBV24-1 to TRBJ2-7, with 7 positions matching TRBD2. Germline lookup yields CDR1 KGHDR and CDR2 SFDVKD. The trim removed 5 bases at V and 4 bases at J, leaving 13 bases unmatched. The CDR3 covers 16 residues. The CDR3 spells CATSGLALATEYEQYF. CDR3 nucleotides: TGTGCCACCAGTGGACTAGCCCTAGCAACGGAATACGAGCAGTACTTC.

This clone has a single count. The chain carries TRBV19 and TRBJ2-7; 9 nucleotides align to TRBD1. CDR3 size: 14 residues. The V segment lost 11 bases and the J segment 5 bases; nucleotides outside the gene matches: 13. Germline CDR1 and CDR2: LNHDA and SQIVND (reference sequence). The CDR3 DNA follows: TGTGCCTGTTCCTCGGGACAGGGTTTACACGAGCAGTACTTC. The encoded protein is CACSSGQGLHEQYF.

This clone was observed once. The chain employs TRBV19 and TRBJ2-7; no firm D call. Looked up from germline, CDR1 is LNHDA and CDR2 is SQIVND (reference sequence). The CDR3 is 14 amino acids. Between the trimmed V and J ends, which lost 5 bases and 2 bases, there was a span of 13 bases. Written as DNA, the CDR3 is TGTGCCAGTAGTCTGGACCGAGGAGCCTACGAGCAGTACTTC. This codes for CASSLDRGAYEQYF.